This TCR beta chain comes out of a study of cytomegalovirus exposure and HLA in healthy donors. Only in-frame clones appear in the TCRdb table, and some are missing; sequencing was by immunoSEQ multiplex PCR. Of about 120,000 clones listed, about 91% are singletons. Trimming removed 4 bases from V and 1 base from J, with 13 bases in between. This CDR3 contains 16 residues. The germline gives CDR1 KGHSH, CDR2 LQKENI. Study observations and caveats: Some TCR beta chains (around 180 of them) were listed as cytomegalovirus-associated. Most TCR sequences were seen very rarely across donors, but some public TCRs occurred in many.

Turning to this clone: Its antigen is not known.

This clonotype originated in a woman aged 18-29 years in good health and CMV-seronegative. Sequencing was carried out using PBMCs. The genes are TRBV18 and TRBJ2-2; D is possibly TRBD1 (5 bases). The CDR3 loop is CASSRFDSLNTGELFF. The CDR3 DNA is TGTGCCAGCTCACGCTTCGACAGTTTGAACACCGGGGAGCTGTTTTTT.